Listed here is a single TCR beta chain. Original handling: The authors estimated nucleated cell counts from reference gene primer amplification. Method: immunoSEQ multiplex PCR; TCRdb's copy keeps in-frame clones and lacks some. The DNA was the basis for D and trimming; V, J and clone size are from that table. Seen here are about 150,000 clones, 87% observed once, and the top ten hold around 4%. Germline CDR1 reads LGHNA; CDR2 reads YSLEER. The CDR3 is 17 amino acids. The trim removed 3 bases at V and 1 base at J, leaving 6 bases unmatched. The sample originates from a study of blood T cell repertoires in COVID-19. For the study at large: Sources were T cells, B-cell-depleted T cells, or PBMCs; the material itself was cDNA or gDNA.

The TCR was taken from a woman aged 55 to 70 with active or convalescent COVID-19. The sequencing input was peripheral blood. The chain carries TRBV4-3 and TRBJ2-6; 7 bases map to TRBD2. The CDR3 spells CASSHTPGGSGANVLTF. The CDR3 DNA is TGCGCCAGCAGCCACACACCGGGGGGATCTGGGGCCAACGTCCTGACTTTC.